These T cell receptor beta chains were read from a single sample in a study of early T cells in non-severe SARS-CoV-2 infection. MiXCR, applied by TCRdb to the 5' RACE reads, yields one record per CDR3 protein. This table has tens of thousands of distinct CDR3 sequences, over 4% appearing once. The sequenced material came from whole blood. The receptors were sampled from an adult who was a healthcare worker with PCR-confirmed SARS-CoV-2 infection or an uninfected control (not recorded which). Both conserved end residues are part of each CDR3. A D gene is named only where the DNA matches it firmly. Size is stated for part of the rows, as once, few or many counts, or as a class when the clone is expanded.

j_call | d_call | clone_size | v_call | cdr3_nt | cdr3_aa
TRBJ2-1 | - | few | TRBV7-9 | TGTGCCAGCAGCTTAATCGGGCTAAACAATGAGCAGTTCTTC | CASSLIGLNNEQFF
TRBJ2-7 | - | many | TRBV10-2 | TGCGCCAGCAGTGAACTCCTAGGGGTCTACGAGCAGTACTTC | CASSELLGVYEQYF
TRBJ1-1 | TRBD1 | - | TRBV10-2 | TGCGCCAGCAGTGAGTCGGACAGGAGAAACACTGAAGCTTTCTTT | CASSESDRRNTEAFF
TRBJ2-1 | - | many | TRBV20-1 | TGCAGTGCTAGTGCAGGCCAGTTTAGCTCCTACAATGAGCAGTTCTTC | CSASAGQFSSYNEQFF
TRBJ1-1 | - | few | TRBV12-3/TRBV12-4 | TGTGTCGCAGGGGCACTGAACACTGAAGCTTTCTTT | CVAGALNTEAFF
TRBJ2-1 | TRBD2 | - | TRBV5-1 | TGCGCCAGCAGCCCGATAGCGGGGGGGCCTGGTGAGCAGTTCTTC | CASSPIAGGPGEQFF
TRBJ1-2 | - | - | TRBV9 | TGTGCCAGCAGCCGGGAAATTGTGGGATATGGCTACACCTTC | CASSREIVGYGYTF
TRBJ2-3 | - | many | TRBV29-1 | TGCAGCGGTCGTGGTAGGACCACAGATACGCAGTATTTT | CSGRGRTTDTQYF
TRBJ1-4 | TRBD1 | many | TRBV20-1 | TGCAGTGCTTTTGCAGGGGGGGAAAAACTGTTTTTT | CSAFAGGEKLFF
TRBJ2-1 | - | many | TRBV11-1 | TGTGCCAGCACCGCTGACGCTTCCCACAATGAGCAGTTCTTC | CASTADASHNEQFF
TRBJ1-1 | - | few | TRBV10-3 | TGTGCCATCAGTGGAGTCAGGGATGGAGCTTTCTTT | CAISGVRDGAFF
TRBJ2-1 | - | few | TRBV2 | TGTGCCAGCAGTGGAGGGGCCGGGGCCAACAATGAGCAGTTCTTC | CASSGGAGANNEQFF
TRBJ1-3 | - | - | TRBV3-1 | TGTGCCAGCAGCTTACTTGACGGAGGAAACACCATATATTTT | CASSLLDGGNTIYF
TRBJ1-5 | - | - | TRBV10-2 | TGCGCCAGCTCGACAGGACTGAAATATCAGCCCCAGCATTTT | CASSTGLKYQPQHF
TRBJ2-3 | - | many | TRBV7-9 | TGTGCCAGCAGCTTAGGACTGAACACAGATACGCAGTATTTT | CASSLGLNTDTQYF
TRBJ2-7 | TRBD2 | few | TRBV6-6 | TGTGCCAGCAGCCCCGGGACTAGCGGCTTCTACGAGCAGTACTTC | CASSPGTSGFYEQYF
TRBJ1-1 | TRBD1 | few | TRBV29-1 | TGCAGCGCAAAACCACAGGGGGATGCTGAAGCTTTCTTT | CSAKPQGDAEAFF
TRBJ2-1 | - | many | TRBV30 | TGTGCCTGGAGTGTAGCTCTTTACAATGAGCAGTTCTTC | CAWSVALYNEQFF
TRBJ1-4 | - | few | TRBV5-4 | TGTGCCAGCAGCTTTGGGGGGAGCCGTAATGAAAAACTGTTTTTT | CASSFGGSRNEKLFF
TRBJ2-2 | - | many | TRBV5-4 | TGTGCCAGCAGCTTGGCAGGGCAGAACACCGGGGAGCTGTTTTTT | CASSLAGQNTGELFF
TRBJ1-1 | - | many | TRBV12-3/TRBV12-4 | TGTGCCAGCAGTTTAGCGCTGTCGGGAGCTTTCTTT | CASSLALSGAFF
TRBJ2-5 | TRBD1 | many | TRBV6-6 | TGTGCCAGCAGCCGGGACAGATCCCAAGAGACCCAGTACTTC | CASSRDRSQETQYF
TRBJ2-1 | TRBD2 | - | TRBV20-1 | TGCAGTGCTACCCGACTAGCGGGCATGTATGAGCAGTTCTTC | CSATRLAGMYEQFF
TRBJ1-2 | - | - | TRBV29-1 | TGCAGCGAAGGACAAGTAGATGGCTACACCTTC | CSEGQVDGYTF
TRBJ1-2 | TRBD1 | - | TRBV4-1 | TGCGCCAGCAGCCAAGATCTCCCTCAGGGGGCATATGGCTACACCTTC | CASSQDLPQGAYGYTF
TRBJ2-4 | - | many | TRBV29-1 | TGCAGCGTTGAAGATCAAGGGTCCAACATTCAGTACTTC | CSVEDQGSNIQYF
TRBJ2-5 | - | many | TRBV29-1 | TGCAGCGTTGAGGATTGGGACCAAGAGACCCAGTACTTC | CSVEDWDQETQYF